This is a list of T cell receptor beta chains from one sample in a study of shared clonotypes between healthy human individuals. The assay was immunoSEQ multiplex PCR, and TCRdb's table has in-frame clones only and misses some. The sample consists of 600,000 to 800,000 clones, 72% of them appearing once. The sample comprised memory CD4+ T cells sorted from blood. Every receptor here comes from a woman between 25 and 40 years old in good health. Each CDR3 is given without its conserved first and last residue.

len,v_gene,CDR3aa
13,TRBV11-2,ASSFPQGSRETQY
12,TRBV6-5,ASSYVGVQDTQY
12,TRBV28,ASSLDGNSYEQY
9,TRBV30,ARGGAYEQY
9,TRBV7-2,ASRYTDTQY
13,TRBV11-2,ASSLSGRVYNEQF
12,TRBV6-1,ASTQDSFNYGYT
13,TRBV5-1,ASSQGQGVEQPQH
11,TRBV11-2,ASSRDSQETQY
9,TRBV5-1,ASSLGPEAF
9,TRBV6-5,ASIGDGEQF
13,TRBV4-1,ASSQDNRGFGEQY
12,TRBV7-6,ASSLHIGTDTQY
14,TRBV15,ATSRGTGGRSYEQY
13,TRBV27,ASSWREGGSSPLH
15,TRBV28,ASSPRGQSYSNQPQH
14,TRBV4-2,ASTFGVGGNTGELF
14,TRBV5-1,ASSLLPGTGVETQY
13,TRBV4-2,ASSEVAGAAGELF
12,TRBV6-5,ASSRTGTTSEQY
14,TRBV27,ASSLRALSGANVLT
13,TRBV27,ASRHAAHEGYEQY
10,TRBV2,ASSPNTGELF
9,TRBV4-1,ASSRGLGAF
14,TRBV7-6,ASSSSSGSIAGELF
9,TRBV28,ASSFFRELF
12,TRBV30,AWSQTNYNYGYT
12,TRBV27,ASSLSGRAYEQY
15,TRBV13,ASSSTGTSGRRYEQF
12,TRBV2,ASGNRGGPGELF
11,TRBV19,ASSIGGGYEQY
10,TRBV6-6,ASRIAGYEQY
10,TRBV28,ANRGVNTEAF
13,TRBV14,ASSRLSGEAYEQY
15,TRBV19,ASSTTLTGGPNQPQH
17,TRBV15,ATSIELIRAETKTDTQY
11,TRBV28,ASILGGQGTAF
12,TRBV28,ASTSPVLATEAF
15,TRBV7-2,ASSLVSGGTGYNEQF
16,TRBV2,ASSKDRPGVINLYEQY
15,TRBV11-2,ASSPRGGRGPDYGYT
12,TRBV19,ASSIRAGQETQY
15,TRBV19,ASSMRAAINMNTEAF
14,TRBV4-1,ASSQESSGIADTQY
12,TRBV28,ASSSGAGVTEAF
14,TRBV28,ASSSSTGARWETQY
9,TRBV20-1,SAGREVEAF
14,TRBV5-8,ASSLLGADWSNEQF
12,TRBV9,ASSVGPLQGEQY
9,TRBV29-1,SVEISGTIY
14,TRBV28,ASSLPGAGRGNTIY
10,TRBV28,ASSLRNTEAF
11,TRBV6-1,ASNRNRVNEQF
11,TRBV6-5,ASSLQAGQPQH